Described below is a single T cell receptor beta chain sequence and its context. This entry belongs to a study of shared clonotypes between healthy human individuals. Measured with immunoSEQ multiplex PCR; TCRdb has only the in-frame clones, and not every one. The profile shows around 2,100,000 clones, about 95% of them singletons. Naive CD8 cells were CD45RO-negative, positively selected for CCR7, excluding terminally differentiated effector memory CD45RA+ cells. In germline, CDR1 is MGHRA, CDR2 YSYEKL. The CDR3 covers 16 residues. V shed 0 bases and J shed 3 bases, with 14 bases lying between them. The sequencing input was naive CD8+ T cells sorted from blood. The clonotype originates from a man younger than 35 in good health. This chain uses TRBV4-1 with TRBJ1-1, with D possibly matching TRBD1 (5 bases). CDR3 in DNA: TGCGCCAGCAGCCAAGATGGGGAGGGGTTGGACACTGAAGCTTTCTTT. As protein: CASSQDGEGLDTEAFF.